This TCR beta chain was profiled in a study of technical replicates of blood from a handful of donors. Losses at the gene ends were 4 bases for V and 2 bases for J; bases not matched to a gene: 5. The CDR3 is made up of 14 amino acids. Germline V gene sequence: CDR1 SGHNT, CDR2 YYREEE (reference sequence). Sequencing was performed with immunoSEQ multiplex PCR; in TCRdb, only in-frame clones are kept and a portion is missing. The table has 50,000 to 70,000 clones, 93% seen once. Sequences were obtained from PBMCs. This receptor was taken from a human donor in good health. Some clones in this sample may be carry-over from other donors' samples. The chain has TRBV5-4 and TRBJ1-2; 7 bases agree with TRBD1. DNA of the CDR3: TGTGCCAGCAGCGAACAGGGGATAAACTATGGCTACACCTTC. As protein: CASSEQGINYGYTF.